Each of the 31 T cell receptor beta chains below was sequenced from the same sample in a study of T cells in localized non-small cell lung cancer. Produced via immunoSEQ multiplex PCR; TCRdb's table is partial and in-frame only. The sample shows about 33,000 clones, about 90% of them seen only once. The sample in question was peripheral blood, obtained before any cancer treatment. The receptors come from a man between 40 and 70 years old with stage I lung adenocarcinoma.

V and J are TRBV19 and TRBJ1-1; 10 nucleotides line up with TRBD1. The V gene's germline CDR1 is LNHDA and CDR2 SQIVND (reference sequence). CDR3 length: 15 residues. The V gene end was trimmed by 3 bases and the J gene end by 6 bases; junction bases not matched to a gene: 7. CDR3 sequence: CASSISPGTGAEAFF. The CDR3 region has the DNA TGTGCCAGTAGTATCTCCCCCGGGACAGGGGCTGAAGCTTTCTTT.

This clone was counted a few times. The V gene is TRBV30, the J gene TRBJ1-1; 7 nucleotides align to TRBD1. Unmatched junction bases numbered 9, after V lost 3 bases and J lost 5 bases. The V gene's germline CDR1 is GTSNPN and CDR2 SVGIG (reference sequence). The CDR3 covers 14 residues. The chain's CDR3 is CAWRSTGIGTEAFF. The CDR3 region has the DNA TGTGCCTGGAGATCGACAGGGATTGGAACTGAAGCTTTCTTT.

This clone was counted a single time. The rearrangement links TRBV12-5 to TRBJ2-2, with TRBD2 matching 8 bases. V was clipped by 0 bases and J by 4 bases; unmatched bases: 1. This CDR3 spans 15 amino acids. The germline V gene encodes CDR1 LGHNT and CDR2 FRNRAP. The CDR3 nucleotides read TGTGCTAGTGGTTTGGTAGCGGGGGCCACCGGGGAGCTGTTTTTT. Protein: CASGLVAGATGELFF.

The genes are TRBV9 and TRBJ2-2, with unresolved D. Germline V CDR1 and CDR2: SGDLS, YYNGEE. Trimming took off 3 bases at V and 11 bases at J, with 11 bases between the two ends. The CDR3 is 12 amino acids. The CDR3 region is CASSAQPNELFF. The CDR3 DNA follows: TGTGCCAGCAGCGCACAACCCAATGAGCTGTTTTTT.

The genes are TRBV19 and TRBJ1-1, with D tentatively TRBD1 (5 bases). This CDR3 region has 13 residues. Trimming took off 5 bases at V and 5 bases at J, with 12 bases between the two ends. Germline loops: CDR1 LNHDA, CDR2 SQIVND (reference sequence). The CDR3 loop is CASSAGRWTEAFF. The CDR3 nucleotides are TGTGCCAGTAGTGCAGGGCGATGGACTGAAGCTTTCTTT.

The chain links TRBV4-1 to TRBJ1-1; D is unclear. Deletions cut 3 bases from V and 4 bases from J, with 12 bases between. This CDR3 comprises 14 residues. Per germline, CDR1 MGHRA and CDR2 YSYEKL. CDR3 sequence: CASSHPPSGTEAFF. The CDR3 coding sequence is TGCGCCAGCAGCCACCCCCCAAGCGGCACTGAAGCTTTCTTT.

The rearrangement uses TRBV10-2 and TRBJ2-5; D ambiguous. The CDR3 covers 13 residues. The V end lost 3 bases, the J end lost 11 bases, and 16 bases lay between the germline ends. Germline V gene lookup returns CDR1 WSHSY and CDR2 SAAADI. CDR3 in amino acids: CASSESPDLGQYF. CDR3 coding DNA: TGCGCCAGCAGTGAATCGCCGGATCTGGGGCAGTACTTC.

The CDR3 sequence is CASSQEGLKNTEAFF. In nucleotides, the CDR3 is TGTGCCAGCAGCCAAGAAGGACTGAAGAACACTGAAGCTTTCTTT. V and J are TRBV4-2 and TRBJ1-1; D call uncertain. Trimming left V 0 bases short and J 1 base short, with 9 bases between. CDR1 LGHNA and CDR2 YNFKEQ come from the germline V gene. CDR3 size: 15 residues.

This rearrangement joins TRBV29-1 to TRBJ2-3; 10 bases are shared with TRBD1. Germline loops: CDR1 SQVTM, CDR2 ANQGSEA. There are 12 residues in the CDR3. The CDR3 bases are TGCAGTACGGGACAGGGGACAGATACGCAGTATTTT. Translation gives CSTGQGTDTQYF.

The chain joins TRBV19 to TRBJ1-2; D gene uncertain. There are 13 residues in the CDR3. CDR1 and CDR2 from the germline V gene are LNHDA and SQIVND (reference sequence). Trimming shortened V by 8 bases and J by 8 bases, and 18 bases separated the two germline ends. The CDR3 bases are TGTGCCAGTCGTCTTAGTGAGGTCCCCGGCTACACCTTC. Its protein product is CASRLSEVPGYTF.

The chain's CDR3 is CATSRDRGSNYNEQFF. CDR3 sequence (DNA): TGTGCCACCAGCAGAGATAGGGGGAGTAACTACAATGAGCAGTTCTTC. This chain connects TRBV15 to TRBJ2-1, with D perhaps matching TRBD1 (6 bases). CDR1 is LNHNV, CDR2 YYDKDF, per germline (reference sequence). Trimming shortened V by 0 bases and J by 3 bases, and 12 bases separated the two germline ends. The CDR3 length is 16 residues.

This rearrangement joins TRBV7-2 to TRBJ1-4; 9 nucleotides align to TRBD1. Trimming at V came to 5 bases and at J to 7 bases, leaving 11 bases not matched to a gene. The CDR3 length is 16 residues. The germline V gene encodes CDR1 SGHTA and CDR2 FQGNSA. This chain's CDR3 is CASSTQQGAIGEKLFF. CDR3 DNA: TGTGCCAGCAGCACACAACAGGGGGCCATCGGTGAAAAACTGTTTTTT.

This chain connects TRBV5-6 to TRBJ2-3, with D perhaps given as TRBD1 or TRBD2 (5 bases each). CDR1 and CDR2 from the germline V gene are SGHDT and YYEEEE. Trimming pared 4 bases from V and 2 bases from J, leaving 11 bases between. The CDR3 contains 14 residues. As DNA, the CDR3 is TGTGCCAGCAGCCGGGGACCATTCACAGATACGCAGTATTTT. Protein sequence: CASSRGPFTDTQYF.

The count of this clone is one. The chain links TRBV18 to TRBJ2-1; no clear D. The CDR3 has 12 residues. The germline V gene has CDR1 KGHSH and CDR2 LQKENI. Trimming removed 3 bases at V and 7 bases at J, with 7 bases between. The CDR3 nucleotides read TGTGCCAGCTCACCTTACAGTAATGAGCAGTTCTTC. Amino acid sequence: CASSPYSNEQFF.

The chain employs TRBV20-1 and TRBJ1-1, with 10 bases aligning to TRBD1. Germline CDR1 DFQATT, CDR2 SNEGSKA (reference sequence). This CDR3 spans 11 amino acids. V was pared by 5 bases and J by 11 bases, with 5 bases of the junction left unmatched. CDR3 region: CSAYRQGAAFF. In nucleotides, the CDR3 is TGCAGTGCTTATAGACAGGGGGCGGCTTTCTTT.

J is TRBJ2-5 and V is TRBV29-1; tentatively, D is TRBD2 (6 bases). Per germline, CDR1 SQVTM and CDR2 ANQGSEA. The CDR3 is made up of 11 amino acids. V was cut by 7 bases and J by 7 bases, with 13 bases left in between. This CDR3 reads CSAGTSGTQYF. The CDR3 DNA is TGCAGCGCAGGGACTTCGGGGACCCAGTACTTC.

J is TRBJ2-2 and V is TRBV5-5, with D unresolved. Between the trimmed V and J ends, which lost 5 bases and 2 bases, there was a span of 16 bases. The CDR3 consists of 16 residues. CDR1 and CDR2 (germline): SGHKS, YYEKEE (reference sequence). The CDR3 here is CASSARRPFNTGELFF. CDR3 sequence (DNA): TGTGCCAGCAGTGCCCGGCGGCCTTTTAACACCGGGGAGCTGTTTTTT.

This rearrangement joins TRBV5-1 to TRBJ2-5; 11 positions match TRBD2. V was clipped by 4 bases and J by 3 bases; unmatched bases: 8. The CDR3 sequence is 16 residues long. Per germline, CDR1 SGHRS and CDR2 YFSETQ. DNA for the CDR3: TGCGCCAGCAGCGCACGATCACTAGCGGGGGAAGAGACCCAGTACTTC. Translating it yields CASSARSLAGEETQYF.

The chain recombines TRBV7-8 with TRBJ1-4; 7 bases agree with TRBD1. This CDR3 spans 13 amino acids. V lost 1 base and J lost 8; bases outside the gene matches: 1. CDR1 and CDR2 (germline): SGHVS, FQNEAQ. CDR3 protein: CASSLDRGEKLFF. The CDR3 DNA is TGTGCCAGCAGCTTAGACAGGGGAGAAAAACTGTTTTTT.

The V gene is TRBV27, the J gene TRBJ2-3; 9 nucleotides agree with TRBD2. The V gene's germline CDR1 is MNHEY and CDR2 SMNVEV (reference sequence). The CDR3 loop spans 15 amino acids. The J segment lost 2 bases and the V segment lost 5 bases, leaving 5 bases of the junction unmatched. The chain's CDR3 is CASSRSGGFTDTQYF. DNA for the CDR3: TGTGCCAGCAGTAGGAGCGGGGGGTTCACAGATACGCAGTATTTT.

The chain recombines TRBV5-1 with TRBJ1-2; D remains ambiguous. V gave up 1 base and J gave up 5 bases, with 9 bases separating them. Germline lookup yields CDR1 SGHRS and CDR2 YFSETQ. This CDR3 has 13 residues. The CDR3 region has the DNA TGCGCCAGCAGCTTGCTGGCGGAGTATGGCTACACCTTC. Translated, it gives CASSLLAEYGYTF.

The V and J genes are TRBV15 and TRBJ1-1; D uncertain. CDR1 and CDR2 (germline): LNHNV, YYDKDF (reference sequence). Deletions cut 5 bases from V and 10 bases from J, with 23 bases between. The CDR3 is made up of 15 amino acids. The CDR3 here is CATSGAILGPWGAFF. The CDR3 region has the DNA TGTGCCACCAGCGGAGCCATTTTAGGGCCCTGGGGAGCTTTCTTT. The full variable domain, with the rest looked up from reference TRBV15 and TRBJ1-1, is DAMVIQNPRYQVTQFGKPVTLSCSQTLNHNVMYWYQQKSSQAPKLLFHYYDKDFNNEADTPDNFQSRRPNTSFCFLDIRSPGLGDTAMYLCATSGAILGPWGAFFGQGTRLTVV.

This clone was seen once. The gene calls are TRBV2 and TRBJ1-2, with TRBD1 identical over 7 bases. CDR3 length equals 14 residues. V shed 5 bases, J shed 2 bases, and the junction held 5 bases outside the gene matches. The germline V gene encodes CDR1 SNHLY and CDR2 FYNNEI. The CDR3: CASSRTGQNYGYTF. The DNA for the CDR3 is TGTGCCAGCAGTAGGACAGGACAGAACTATGGCTACACCTTC.

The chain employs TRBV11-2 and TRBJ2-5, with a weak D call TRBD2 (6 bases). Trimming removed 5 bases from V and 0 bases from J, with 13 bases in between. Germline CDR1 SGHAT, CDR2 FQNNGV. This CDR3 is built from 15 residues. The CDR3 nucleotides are TGTGCCAGCAGCGCGCTACTAGCTAACCAAGAGACCCAGTACTTC. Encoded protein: CASSALLANQETQYF.

The CDR3 sequence: CASSPTGGNTEAFF. The CDR3 DNA reads as TGTGCCAGTAGTCCGACAGGCGGGAACACTGAAGCTTTCTTT. The chain joins TRBV19 to TRBJ1-1, with D tentatively TRBD1 (6 bases). The V gene's germline CDR1 is LNHDA and CDR2 SQIVND (reference sequence). The germline V and J ends were trimmed by 5 bases and 1 base, with 11 bases remaining between them. This CDR3 contains 14 residues. The full variable domain, in which reference TRBV19 and TRBJ1-1 provide the parts outside the CDR3, is DGGITQSPKYLFRKEGQNVTLSCEQNLNHDAMYWYRQDPGQGLRLIYYSQIVNDFQKGDIAEGYSVSREKKESFPLTVTSAQKNPTAFYLCASSPTGGNTEAFFGQGTRLTVV.

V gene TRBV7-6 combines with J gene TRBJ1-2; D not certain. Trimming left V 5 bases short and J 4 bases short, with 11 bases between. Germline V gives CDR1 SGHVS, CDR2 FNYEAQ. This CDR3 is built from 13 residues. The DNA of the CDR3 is TGTGCCAGCAGCGCAGTTGTGGGCTATGGCTACACCTTC. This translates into CASSAVVGYGYTF.

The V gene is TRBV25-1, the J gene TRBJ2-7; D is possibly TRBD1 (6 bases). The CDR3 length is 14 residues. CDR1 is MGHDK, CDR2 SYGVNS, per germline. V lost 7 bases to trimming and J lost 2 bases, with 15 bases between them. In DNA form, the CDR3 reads TGTGCCAGCAACGCTGAAGAGGGGGCCTACGAGCAGTACTTC. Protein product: CASNAEEGAYEQYF.

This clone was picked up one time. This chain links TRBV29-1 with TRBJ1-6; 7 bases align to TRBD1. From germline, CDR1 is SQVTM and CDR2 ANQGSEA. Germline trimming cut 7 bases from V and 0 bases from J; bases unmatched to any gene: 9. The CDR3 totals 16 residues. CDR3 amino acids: CSAGTAFSSYNSPLHF. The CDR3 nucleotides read TGCAGCGCCGGGACAGCCTTTAGCTCCTATAATTCACCCCTCCACTTT.

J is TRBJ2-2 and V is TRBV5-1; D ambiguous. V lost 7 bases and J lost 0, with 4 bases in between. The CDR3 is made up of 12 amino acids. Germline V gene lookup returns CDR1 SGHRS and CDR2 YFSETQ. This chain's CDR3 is CASLSNTGELFF. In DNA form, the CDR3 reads TGCGCCAGCCTTTCGAACACCGGGGAGCTGTTTTTT.

This chain's CDR3 is CASRLAGQADTQYF. The DNA for the CDR3 is TGCGCCAGCAGATTAGCGGGGCAAGCAGATACGCAGTATTTT. The V and J genes are TRBV10-2 and TRBJ2-3; 8 bases align to TRBD2. The trim removed 6 bases at V and 4 bases at J, leaving 6 bases unmatched. The CDR3 covers 14 residues. Germline V gene sequence: CDR1 WSHSY, CDR2 SAAADI.

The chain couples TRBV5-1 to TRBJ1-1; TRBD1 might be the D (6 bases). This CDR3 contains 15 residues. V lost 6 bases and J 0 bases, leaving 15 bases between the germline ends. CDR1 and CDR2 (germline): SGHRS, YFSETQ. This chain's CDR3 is CASKAGDTLNTEAFF. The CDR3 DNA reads TGCGCCAGCAAGGCCGGGGACACCTTGAACACTGAAGCTTTCTTT.